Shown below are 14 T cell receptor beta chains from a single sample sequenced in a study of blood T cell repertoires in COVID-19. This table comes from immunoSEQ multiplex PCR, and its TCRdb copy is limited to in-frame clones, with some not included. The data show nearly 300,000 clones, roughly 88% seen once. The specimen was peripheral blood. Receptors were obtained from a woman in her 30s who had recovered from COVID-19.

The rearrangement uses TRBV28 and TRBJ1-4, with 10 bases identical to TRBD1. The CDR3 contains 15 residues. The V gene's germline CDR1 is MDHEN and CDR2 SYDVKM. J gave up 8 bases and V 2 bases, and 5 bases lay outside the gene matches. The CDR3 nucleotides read TGTGCCAGCAGTTTAGAGGGACAGGGGATGGAAAAACTGTTTTTT. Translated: CASSLEGQGMEKLFF. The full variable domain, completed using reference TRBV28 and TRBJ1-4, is DVKVTQSSRYLVKRTGEKVFLECVQDMDHENMFWYRQDPGLGLRLIYFSYDVKMKEKGDIPEGYSVSREKKERFSLILESASTNQTSMYLCASSLEGQGMEKLFFGSGTQLSVL.

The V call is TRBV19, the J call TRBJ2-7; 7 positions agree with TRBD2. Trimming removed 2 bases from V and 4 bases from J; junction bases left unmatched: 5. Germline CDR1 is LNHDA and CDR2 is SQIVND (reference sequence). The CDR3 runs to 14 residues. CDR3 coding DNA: TGTGCCAGTAGTATAAGGGAGGGCACGTACGAGCAGTACTTC. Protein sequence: CASSIREGTYEQYF. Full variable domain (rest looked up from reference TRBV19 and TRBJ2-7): DGGITQSPKYLFRKEGQNVTLSCEQNLNHDAMYWYRQDPGQGLRLIYYSQIVNDFQKGDIAEGYSVSREKKESFPLTVTSAQKNPTAFYLCASSIREGTYEQYFGPGTRLTVT.

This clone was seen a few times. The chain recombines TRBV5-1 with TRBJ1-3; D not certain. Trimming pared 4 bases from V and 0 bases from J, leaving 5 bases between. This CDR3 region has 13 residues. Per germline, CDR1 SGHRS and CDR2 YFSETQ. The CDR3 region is CASSHSSGNTIYF. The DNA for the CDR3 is TGCGCCAGCAGCCATAGCTCTGGAAACACCATATATTTT.

The CDR3 is CASSQDEGLNTEAFF. The CDR3 DNA reads as TGCGCCAGCAGCCAAGATGAGGGATTGAACACTGAAGCTTTCTTT. V gene TRBV4-1 combines with J gene TRBJ1-1, with D unclear. From germline, CDR1 is MGHRA and CDR2 YSYEKL. The CDR3 has 15 amino acids. Trimming left V 0 bases short and J 0 bases short, with 8 bases between.

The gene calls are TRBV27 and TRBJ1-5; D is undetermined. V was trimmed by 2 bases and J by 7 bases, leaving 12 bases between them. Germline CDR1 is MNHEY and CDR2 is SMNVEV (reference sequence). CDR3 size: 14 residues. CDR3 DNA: TGTGCCAGCAGTTTACTAGGAGGAGGACAGCCCCAGCATTTT. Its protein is CASSLLGGGQPQHF.

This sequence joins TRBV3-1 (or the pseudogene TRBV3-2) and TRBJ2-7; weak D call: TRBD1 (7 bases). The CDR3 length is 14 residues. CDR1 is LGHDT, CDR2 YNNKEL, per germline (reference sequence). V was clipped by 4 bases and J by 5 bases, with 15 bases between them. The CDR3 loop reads CASSRGQDYDEQYF. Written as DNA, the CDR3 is TGTGCCAGCAGCCGAGGACAGGACTACGACGAGCAGTACTTC.

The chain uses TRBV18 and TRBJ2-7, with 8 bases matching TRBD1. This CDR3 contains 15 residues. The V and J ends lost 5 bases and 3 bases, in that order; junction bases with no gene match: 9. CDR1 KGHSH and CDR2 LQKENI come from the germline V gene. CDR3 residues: CASSEGTGRIYEQYF. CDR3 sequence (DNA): TGTGCCAGCTCAGAAGGGACAGGTAGAATCTACGAGCAGTACTTC.

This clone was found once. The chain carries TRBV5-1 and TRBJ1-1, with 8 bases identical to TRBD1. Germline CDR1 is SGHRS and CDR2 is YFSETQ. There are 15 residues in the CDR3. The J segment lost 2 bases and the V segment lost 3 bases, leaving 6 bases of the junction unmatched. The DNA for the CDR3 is TGCGCCAGCAGCTCTACAGGGGGAATAAACACTGAAGCTTTCTTT. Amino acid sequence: CASSSTGGINTEAFF. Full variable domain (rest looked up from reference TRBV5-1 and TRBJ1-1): KAGVTQTPRYLIKTRGQQVTLSCSPISGHRSVSWYQQTPGQGLQFLFEYFSETQRNKGNFPGRFSGRQFSNSRSEMNVSTLELGDSALYLCASSSTGGINTEAFFGQGTRLTVV.

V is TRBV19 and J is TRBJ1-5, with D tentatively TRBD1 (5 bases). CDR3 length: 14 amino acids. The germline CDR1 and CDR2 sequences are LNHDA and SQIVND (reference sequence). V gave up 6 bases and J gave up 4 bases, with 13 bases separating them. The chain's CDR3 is CASRPGGENQPQHF. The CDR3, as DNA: TGTGCCAGTAGGCCTGGGGGGGAGAATCAGCCCCAGCATTTT.

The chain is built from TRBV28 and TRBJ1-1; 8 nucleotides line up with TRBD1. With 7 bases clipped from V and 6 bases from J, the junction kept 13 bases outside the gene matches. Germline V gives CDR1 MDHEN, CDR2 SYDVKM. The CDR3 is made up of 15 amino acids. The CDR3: CASTGSAGGASEAFF. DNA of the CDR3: TGTGCCAGCACCGGATCCGCAGGGGGCGCTTCTGAAGCTTTCTTT.

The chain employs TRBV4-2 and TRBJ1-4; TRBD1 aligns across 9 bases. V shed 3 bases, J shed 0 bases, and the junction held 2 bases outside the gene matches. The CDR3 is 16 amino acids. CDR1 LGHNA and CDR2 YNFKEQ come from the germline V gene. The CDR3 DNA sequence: TGTGCCAGCAGCCAGGGGGACAGGGCAACTAATGAAAAACTGTTTTTT. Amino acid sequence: CASSQGDRATNEKLFF.

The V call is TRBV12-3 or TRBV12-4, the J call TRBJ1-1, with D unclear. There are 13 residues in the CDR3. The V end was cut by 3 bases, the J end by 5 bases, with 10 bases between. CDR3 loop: CASSFQRWTEAFF. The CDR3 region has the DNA TGTGCCAGCAGTTTCCAGCGGTGGACTGAAGCTTTCTTT.

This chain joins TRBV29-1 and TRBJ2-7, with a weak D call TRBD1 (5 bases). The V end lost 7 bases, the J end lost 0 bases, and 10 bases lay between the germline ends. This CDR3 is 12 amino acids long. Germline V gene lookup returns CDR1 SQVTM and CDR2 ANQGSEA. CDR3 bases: TGCAGCGCCACCAGGGCCTCCTACGAGCAGTACTTC. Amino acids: CSATRASYEQYF.

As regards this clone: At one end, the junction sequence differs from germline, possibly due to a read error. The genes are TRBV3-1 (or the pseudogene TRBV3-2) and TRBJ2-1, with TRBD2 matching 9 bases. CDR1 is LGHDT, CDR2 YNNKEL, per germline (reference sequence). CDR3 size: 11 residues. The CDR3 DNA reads TGTGCCAGCGCCGGGCGGGGGGGCGAAGTCTTC. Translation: CASAGRGGEVF.